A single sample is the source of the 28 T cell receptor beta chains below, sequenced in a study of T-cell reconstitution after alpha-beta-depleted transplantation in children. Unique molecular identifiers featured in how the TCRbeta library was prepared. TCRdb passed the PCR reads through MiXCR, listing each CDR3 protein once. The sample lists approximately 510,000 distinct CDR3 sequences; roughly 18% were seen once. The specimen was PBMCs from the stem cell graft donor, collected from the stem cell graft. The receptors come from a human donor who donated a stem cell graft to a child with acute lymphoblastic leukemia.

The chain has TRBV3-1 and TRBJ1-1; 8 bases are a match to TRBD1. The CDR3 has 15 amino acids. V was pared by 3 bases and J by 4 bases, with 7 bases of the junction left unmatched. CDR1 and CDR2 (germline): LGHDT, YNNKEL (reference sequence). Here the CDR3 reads CASSHGTGGTTEAFF. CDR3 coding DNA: TGTGCCAGCAGCCACGGAACAGGGGGGACCACTGAAGCTTTCTTT.

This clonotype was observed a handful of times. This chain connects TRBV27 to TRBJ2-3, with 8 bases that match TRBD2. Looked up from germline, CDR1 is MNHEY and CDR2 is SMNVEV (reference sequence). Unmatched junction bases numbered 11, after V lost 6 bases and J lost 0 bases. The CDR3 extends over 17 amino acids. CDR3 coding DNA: TGTGCCAGCAGCCCTTACCTACTAGCGGAAAGCACAGATACGCAGTATTTT. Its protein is CASSPYLLAESTDTQYF.

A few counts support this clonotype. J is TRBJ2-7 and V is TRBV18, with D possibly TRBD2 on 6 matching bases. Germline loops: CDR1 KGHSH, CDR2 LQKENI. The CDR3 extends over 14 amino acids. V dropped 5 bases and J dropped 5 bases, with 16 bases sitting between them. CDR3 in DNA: TGTGCCAGCTCAAACTCGCGCGGAGGGGACGAGCAGTACTTC. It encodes CASSNSRGGDEQYF.

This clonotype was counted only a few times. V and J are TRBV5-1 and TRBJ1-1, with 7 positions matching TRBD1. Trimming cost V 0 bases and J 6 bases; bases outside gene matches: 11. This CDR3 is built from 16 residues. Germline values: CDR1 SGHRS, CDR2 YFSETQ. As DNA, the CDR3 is TGCGCCAGCAGCTTGGCCCAACTGACAGGGTGGGCTGAAGCTTTCTTT. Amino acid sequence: CASSLAQLTGWAEAFF.

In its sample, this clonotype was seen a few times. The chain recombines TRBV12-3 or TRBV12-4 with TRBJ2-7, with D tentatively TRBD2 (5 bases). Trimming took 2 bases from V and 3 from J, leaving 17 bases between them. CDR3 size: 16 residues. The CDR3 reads CASSLSGLADVYEQYF. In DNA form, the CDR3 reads TGTGCCAGCAGTTTAAGTGGGCTAGCAGACGTCTACGAGCAGTACTTC.

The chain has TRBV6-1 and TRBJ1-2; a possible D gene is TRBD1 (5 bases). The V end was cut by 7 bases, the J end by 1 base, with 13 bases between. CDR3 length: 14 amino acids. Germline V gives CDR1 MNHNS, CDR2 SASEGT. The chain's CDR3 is CASTPPGVNYGYTF. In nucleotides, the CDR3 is TGTGCCAGCACTCCTCCGGGGGTTAACTATGGCTACACCTTC.

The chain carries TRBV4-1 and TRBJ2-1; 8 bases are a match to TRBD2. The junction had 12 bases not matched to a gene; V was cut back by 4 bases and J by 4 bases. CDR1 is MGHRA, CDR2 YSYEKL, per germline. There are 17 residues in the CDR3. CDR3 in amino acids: CASSPPRGIAGYNEQFF. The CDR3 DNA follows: TGCGCCAGCAGCCCCCCTCGCGGTATAGCGGGATACAATGAGCAGTTCTTC.

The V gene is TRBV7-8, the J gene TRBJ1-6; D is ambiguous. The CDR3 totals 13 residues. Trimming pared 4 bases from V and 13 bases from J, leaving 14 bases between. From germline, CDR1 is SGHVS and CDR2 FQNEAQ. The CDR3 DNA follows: TGTGCCAGCAGCTCCGGGGAACTCGGGCCCCTCCACTTT. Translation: CASSSGELGPLHF. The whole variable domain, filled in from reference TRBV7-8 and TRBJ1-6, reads GAGVSQSPRYKVAKRGQDVALRCDPISGHVSLFWYQQALGQGPEFLTYFQNEAQLDKSGLPSDRFFAERPEGSVSTLKIQRTQQEDSAVYLCASSSGELGPLHFGNGTRLTVT.

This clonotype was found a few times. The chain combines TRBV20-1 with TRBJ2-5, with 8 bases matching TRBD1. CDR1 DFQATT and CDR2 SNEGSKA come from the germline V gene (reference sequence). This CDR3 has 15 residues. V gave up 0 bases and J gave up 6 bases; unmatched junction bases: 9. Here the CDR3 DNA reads TGCAGTGCTAGAGATTACCAGGGGGCAATGAAGACCCAGTACTTC. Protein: CSARDYQGAMKTQYF.

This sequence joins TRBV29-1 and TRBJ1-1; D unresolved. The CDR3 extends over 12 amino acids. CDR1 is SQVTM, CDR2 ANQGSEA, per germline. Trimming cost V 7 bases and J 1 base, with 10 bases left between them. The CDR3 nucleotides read TGCAGCGCTAGAAAAGGGAACACTGAAGCTTTCTTT. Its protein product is CSARKGNTEAFF.

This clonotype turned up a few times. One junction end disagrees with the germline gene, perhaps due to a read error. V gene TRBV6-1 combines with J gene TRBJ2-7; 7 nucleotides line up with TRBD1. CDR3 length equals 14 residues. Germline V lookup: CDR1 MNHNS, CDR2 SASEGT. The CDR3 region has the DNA TGTGCCAGCAGCGAAGACAGGGTCTCCTACGAGCAGTACTTC. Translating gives CASSEDRVSYEQYF.

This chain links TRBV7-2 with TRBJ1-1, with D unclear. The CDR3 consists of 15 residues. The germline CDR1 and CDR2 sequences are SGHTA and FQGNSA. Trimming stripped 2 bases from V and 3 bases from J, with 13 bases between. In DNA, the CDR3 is TGTGCCAGCAGCTTAATTCCCAGCCCAGACACTGAAGCTTTCTTT. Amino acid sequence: CASSLIPSPDTEAFF. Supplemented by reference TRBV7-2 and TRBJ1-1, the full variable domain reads GAGVSQSPSNKVTEKGKDVELRCDPISGHTALYWYRQSLGQGLEFLIYFQGNSAPDKSGLPSDRFSAERTGGSVSTLTIQRTQQEDSAVYLCASSLIPSPDTEAFFGQGTRLTVV.

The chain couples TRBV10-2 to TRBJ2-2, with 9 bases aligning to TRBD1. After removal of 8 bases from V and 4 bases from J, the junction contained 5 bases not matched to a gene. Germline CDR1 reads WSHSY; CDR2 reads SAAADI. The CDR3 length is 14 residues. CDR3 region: CASWDRDSTGELFF. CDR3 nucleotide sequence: TGCGCCAGCTGGGACAGGGACAGCACCGGGGAGCTGTTTTTT.

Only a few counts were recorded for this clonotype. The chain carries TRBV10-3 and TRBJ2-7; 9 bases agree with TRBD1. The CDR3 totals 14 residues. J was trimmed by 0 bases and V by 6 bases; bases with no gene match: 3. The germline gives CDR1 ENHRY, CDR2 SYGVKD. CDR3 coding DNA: TGTGCCATCAGCGGACAGGGGAGCTCCTACGAGCAGTACTTC. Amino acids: CAISGQGSSYEQYF.

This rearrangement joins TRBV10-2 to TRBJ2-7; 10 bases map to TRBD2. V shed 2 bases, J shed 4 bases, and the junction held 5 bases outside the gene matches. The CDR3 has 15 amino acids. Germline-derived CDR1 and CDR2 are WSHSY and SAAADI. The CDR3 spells CASSEILAGAYEQYF. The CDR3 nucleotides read TGCGCCAGCAGTGAGATCCTAGCGGGAGCTTACGAGCAGTACTTC.

CDR3 sequence (DNA): TGTGCCAGCAGCCACCTTAGCGGGAGACACTCCGGGGAGCTGTTTTTT. Translating it yields CASSHLSGRHSGELFF. The chain carries TRBV3-1 and TRBJ2-2; TRBD2 aligns across 9 bases. CDR1 and CDR2 from the germline V gene are LGHDT and YNNKEL (reference sequence). V shed 3 bases and J 6 bases; nucleotides not matched to a gene: 8. The CDR3 consists of 16 residues.

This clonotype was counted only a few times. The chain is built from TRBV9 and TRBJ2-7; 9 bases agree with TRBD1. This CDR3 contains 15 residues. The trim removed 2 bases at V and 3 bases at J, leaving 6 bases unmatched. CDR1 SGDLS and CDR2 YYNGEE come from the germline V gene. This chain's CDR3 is CASSVGTGPFYEQYF. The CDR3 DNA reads TGTGCCAGCAGCGTTGGGACAGGGCCTTTCTACGAGCAGTACTTC. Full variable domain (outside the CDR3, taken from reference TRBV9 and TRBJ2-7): DSGVTQTPKHLITATGQRVTLRCSPRSGDLSVYWYQQSLDQGLQFLIQYYNGEERAKGNILERFSAQQFPDLHSELNLSSLELGDSALYFCASSVGTGPFYEQYFGPGTRLTVT.

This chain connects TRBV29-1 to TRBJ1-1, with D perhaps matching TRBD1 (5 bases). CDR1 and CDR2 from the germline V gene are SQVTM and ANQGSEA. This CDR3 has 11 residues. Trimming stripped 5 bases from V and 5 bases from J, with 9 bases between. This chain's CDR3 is CSVPTGTEAFF. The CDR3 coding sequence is TGCAGCGTTCCAACAGGTACTGAAGCTTTCTTT.

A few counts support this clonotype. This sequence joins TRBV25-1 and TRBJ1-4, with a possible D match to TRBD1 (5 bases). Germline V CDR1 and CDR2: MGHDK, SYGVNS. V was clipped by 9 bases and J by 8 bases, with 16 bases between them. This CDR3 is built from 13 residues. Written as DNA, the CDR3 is TGTGCCAGTGGGGGACTTACCGGGGAAAAACTGTTTTTT. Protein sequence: CASGGLTGEKLFF. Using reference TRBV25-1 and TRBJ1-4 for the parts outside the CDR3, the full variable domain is EADIYQTPRYLVIGTGKKITLECSQTMGHDKMYWYQQDPGMELHLIHYSYGVNSTEKGDLSSESTVSRIRTEHFPLTLESARPSHTSQYLCASGGLTGEKLFFGSGTQLSVL.

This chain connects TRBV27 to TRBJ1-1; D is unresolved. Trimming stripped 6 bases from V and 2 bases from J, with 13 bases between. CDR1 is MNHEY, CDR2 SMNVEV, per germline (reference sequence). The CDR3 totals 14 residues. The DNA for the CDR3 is TGTGCCAGCAGCCTTACATCAGGTAACACTGAAGCTTTCTTT. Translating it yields CASSLTSGNTEAFF.

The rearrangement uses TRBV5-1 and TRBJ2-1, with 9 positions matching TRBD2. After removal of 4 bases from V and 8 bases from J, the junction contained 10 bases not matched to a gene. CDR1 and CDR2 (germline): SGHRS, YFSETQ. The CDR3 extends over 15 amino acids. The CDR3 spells CASSTHSGSGDEQFF. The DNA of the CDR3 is TGCGCCAGCAGCACCCATAGCGGGAGTGGCGATGAGCAGTTCTTC.

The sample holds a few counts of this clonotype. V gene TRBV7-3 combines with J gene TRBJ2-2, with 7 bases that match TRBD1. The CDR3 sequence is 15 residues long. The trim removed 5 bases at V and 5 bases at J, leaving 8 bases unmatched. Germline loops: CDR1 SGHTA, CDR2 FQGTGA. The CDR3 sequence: CASSAYRGGTGELFF. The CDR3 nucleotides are TGTGCCAGCAGCGCATACAGGGGCGGGACCGGGGAGCTGTTTTTT.

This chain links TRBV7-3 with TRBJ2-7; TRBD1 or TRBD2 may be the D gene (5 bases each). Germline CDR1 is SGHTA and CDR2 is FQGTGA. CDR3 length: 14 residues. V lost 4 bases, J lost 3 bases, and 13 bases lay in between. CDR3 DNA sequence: TGTGCCAGCAGCTCGGGACCGAGAGACTACGAGCAGTACTTC. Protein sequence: CASSSGPRDYEQYF.

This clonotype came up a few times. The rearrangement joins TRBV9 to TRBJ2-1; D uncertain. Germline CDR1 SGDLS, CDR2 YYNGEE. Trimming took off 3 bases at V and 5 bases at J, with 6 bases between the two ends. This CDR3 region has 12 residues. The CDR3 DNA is TGTGCCAGCAGCGCACACGACAATGAGCAGTTCTTC. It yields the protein CASSAHDNEQFF.

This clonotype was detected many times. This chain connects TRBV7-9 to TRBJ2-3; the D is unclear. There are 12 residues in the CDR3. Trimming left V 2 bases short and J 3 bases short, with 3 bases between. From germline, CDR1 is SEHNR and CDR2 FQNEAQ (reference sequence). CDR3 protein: CASSLWTDTQYF. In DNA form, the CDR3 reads TGTGCCAGCAGCTTATGGACAGATACGCAGTATTTT.

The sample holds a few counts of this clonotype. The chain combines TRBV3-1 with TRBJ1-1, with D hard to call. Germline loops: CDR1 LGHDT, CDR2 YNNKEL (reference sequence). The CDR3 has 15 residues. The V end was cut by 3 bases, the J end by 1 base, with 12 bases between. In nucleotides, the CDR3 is TGTGCCAGCAGCCACGGACTACCCCCGAACACTGAAGCTTTCTTT. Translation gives CASSHGLPPNTEAFF.

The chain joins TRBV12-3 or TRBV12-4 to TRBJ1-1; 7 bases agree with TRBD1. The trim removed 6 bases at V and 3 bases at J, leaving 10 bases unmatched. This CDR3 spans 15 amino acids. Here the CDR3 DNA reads TGTGCCAGCAGCCTAGCGACAGGGAGGGACACTGAAGCTTTCTTT. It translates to CASSLATGRDTEAFF.

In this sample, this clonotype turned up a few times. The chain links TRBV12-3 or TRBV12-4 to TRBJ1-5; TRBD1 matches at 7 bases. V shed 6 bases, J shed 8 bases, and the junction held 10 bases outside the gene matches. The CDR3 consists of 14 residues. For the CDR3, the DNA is TGTGCCAGCAGCCAGACAGGGCCAGCGGAGCCCCAGCATTTT. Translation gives CASSQTGPAEPQHF.